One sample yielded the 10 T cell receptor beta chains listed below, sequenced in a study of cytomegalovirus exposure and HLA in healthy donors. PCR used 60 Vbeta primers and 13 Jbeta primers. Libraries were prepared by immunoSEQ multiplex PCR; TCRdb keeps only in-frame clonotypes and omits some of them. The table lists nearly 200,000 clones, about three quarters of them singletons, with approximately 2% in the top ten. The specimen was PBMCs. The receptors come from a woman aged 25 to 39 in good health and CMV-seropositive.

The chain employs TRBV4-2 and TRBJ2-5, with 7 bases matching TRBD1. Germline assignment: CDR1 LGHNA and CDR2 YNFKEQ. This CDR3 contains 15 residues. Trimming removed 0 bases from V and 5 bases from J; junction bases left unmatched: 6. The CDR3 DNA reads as TGTGCCAGCAGCCAAGAGAAAGGGGGCGGGGAGACCCAGTACTTC. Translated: CASSQEKGGGETQYF.

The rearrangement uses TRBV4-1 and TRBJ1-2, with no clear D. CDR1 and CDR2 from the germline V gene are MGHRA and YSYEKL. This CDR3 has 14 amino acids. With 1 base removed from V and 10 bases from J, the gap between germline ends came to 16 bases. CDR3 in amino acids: CASSQVSRVTTYTF. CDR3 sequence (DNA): TGCGCCAGCAGCCAAGTTAGCCGAGTGACCACCTACACCTTC.

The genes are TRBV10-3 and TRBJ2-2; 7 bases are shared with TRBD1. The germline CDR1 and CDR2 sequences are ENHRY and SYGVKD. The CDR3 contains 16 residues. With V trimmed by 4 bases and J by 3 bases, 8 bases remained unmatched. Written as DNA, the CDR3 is TGTGCCATCAGTGCCTACGGGACAGCCGACACCGGGGAGCTGTTTTTT. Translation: CAISAYGTADTGELFF.

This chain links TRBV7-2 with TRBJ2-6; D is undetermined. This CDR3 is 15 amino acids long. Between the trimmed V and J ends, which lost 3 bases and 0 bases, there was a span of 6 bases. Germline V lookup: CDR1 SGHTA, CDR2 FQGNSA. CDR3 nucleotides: TGTGCCAGCAGCTTGAGAAGCTCTGGGGCCAACGTCCTGACTTTC. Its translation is CASSLRSSGANVLTF.

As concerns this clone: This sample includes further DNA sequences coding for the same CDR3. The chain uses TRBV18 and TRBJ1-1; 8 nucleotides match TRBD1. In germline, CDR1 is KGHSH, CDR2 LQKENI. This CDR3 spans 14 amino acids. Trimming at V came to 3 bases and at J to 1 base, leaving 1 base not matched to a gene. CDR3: CASSPGQGNTEAFF. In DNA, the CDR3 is TGTGCCAGCTCACCCGGACAGGGGAACACTGAAGCTTTCTTT.

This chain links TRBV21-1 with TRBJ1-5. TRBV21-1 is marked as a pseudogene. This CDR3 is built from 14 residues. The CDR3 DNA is TGTGCCAGCAGCAATAGTCTTAGCAATCAGCCCCAGCATTTT. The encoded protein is CASSNSLSNQPQHF.

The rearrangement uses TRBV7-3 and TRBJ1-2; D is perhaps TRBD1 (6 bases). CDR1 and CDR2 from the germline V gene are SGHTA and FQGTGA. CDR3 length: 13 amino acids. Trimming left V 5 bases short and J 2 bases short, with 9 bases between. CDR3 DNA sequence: TGTGCCAGCAGCCCAACAGGGAACTATGGCTACACCTTC. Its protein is CASSPTGNYGYTF.

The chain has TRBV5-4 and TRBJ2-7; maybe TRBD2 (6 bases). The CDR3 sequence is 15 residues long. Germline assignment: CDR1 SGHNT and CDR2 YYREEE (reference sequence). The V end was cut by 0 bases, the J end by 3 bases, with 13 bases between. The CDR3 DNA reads TGTGCCAGCAGCTTGGCCGGTAGCGGAAACTACGAGCAGTACTTC. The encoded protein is CASSLAGSGNYEQYF. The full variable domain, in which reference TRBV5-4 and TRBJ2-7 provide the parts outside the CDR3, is ETGVTQSPTHLIKTRGQQVTLRCSSQSGHNTVSWYQQALGQGPQFIFQYYREEENGRGNFPPRFSGLQFPNYSSELNVNALELDDSALYLCASSLAGSGNYEQYFGPGTRLTVT.

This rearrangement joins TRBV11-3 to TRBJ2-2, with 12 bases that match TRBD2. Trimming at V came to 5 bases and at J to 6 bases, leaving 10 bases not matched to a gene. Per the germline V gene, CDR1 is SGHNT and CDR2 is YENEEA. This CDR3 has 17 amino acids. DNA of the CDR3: TGTGCCAGCAGCACCCTAGCGGGGGGGCTGGGTTCCGGGGAGCTGTTTTTT. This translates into CASSTLAGGLGSGELFF.

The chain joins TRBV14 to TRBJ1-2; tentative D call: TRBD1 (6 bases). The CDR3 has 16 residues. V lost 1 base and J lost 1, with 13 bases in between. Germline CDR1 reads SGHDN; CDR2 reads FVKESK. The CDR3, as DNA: TGTGCCAGCAGCCAAGGACCGGGACACGATAACTATGGCTACACCTTC. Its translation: CASSQGPGHDNYGYTF.